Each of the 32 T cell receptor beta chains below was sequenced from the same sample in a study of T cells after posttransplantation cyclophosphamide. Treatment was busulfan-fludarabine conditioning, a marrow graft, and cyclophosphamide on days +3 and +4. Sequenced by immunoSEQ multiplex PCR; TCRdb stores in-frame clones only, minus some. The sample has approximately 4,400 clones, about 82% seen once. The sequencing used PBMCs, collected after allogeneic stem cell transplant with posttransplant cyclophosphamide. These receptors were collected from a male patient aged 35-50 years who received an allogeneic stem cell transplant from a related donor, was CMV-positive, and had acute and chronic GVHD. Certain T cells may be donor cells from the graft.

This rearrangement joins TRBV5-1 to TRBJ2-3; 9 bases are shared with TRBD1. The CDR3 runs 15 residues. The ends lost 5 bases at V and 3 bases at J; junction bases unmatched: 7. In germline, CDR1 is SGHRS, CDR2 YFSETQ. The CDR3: CASSAGTGFTDTQYF. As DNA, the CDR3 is TGCGCCAGCAGTGCCGGGACAGGGTTTACAGATACGCAGTATTTT.

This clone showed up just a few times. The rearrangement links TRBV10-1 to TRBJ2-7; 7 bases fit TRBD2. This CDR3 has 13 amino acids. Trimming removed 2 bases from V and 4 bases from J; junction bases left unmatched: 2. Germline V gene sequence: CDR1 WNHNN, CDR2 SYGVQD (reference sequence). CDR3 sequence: CASSESSGYEQYF. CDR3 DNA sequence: TGCGCCAGCAGTGAGAGTAGCGGGTACGAGCAGTACTTC.

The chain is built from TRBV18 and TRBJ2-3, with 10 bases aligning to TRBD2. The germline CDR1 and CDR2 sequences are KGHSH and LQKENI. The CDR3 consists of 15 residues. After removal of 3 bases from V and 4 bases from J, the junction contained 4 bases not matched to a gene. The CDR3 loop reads CASSPLAGDSDTQYF. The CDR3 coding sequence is TGTGCCAGCTCACCGCTAGCGGGAGATTCAGATACGCAGTATTTT.

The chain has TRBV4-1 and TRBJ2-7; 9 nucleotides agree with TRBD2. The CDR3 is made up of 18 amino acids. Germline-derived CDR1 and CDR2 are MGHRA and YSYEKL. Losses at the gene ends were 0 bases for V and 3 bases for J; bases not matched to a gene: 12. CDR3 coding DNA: TGCGCCAGCAGCCAAGAGTGGGGCGGGAGGGTTTTTCACTACGAGCAGTACTTC. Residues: CASSQEWGGRVFHYEQYF.

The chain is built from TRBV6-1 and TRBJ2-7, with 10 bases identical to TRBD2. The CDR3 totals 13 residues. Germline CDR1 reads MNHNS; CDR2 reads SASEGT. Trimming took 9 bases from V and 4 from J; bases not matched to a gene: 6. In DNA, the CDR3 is TGTGCCAGTTCGCTAGCGGGAGAATACGAGCAGTACTTC. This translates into CASSLAGEYEQYF.

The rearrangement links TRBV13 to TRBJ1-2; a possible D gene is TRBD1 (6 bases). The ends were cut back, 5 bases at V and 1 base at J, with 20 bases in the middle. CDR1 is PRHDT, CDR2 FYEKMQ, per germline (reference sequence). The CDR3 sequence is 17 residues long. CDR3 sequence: CASSIQTRQALNYGYTF. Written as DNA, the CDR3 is TGTGCCAGCAGCATACAAACTCGACAGGCCCTTAACTATGGCTACACCTTC.

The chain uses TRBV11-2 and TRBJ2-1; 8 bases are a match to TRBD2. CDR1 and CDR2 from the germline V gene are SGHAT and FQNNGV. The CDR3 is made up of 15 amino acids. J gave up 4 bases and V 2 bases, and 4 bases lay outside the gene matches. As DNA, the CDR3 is TGTGCCAGCAGCTTAACCAGCGGGAGTTACAATGAGCAGTTCTTC. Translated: CASSLTSGSYNEQFF.

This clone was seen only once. CDR3 nucleotides: TGTGCCAGCAGTTACTCGAGAAGCTTGGATGAGCAGTTCTTC. Its protein is CASSYSRSLDEQFF. This chain joins TRBV6-6 and TRBJ2-1; D is unresolved. Per germline, CDR1 MNHNY and CDR2 SVGAGI (reference sequence). The CDR3 covers 14 residues. The V and J ends lost 0 bases and 8 bases respectively, with 11 bases between them.

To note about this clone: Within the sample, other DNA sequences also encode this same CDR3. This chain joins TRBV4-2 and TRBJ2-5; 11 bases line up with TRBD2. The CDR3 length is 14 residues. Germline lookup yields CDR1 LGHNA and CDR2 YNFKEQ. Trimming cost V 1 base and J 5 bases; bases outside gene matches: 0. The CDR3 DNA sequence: TGTGCCAGCAGCCAAGGGACTAGCGGGGAGACCCAGTACTTC. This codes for CASSQGTSGETQYF.

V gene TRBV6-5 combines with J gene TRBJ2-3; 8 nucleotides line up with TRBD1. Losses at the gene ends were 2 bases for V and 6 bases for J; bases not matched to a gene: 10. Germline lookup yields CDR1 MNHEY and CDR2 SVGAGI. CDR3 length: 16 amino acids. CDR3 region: CASSYRTGSITDTQYF. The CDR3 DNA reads TGTGCCAGCAGTTACCGGACAGGGTCGATCACGGATACGCAGTATTTT.

CDR3 bases: TGTGCCAGCTCACCTTACGGGGATTACAATGAGCAGTTCTTC. Translated, it gives CASSPYGDYNEQFF. This sequence joins TRBV18 and TRBJ2-1; D possibly corresponds to TRBD2 (5 bases). V lost 3 bases and J 4 bases, leaving 10 bases between the germline ends. Germline values: CDR1 KGHSH, CDR2 LQKENI. This CDR3 is 14 amino acids long.

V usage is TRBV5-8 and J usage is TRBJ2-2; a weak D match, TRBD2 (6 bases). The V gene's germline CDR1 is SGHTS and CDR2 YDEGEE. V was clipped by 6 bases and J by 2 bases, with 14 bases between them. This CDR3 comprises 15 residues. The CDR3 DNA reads TGTGCCAGCACCTCTCTGGGGGGTAACACCGGGGAGCTGTTTTTT. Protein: CASTSLGGNTGELFF.

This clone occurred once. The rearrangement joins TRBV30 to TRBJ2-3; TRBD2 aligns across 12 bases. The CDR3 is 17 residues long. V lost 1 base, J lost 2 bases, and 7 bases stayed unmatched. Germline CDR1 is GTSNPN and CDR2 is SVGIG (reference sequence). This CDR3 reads CAWSGPGLAGYTDTQYF. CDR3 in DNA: TGTGCCTGGAGTGGGCCGGGACTAGCGGGTTACACAGATACGCAGTATTTT.

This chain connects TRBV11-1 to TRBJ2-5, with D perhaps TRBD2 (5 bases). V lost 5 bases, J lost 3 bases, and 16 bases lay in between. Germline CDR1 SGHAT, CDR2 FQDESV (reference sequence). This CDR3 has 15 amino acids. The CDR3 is CASSLGRLGEETQYF. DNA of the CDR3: TGTGCCAGCAGCCTTGGGCGCTTGGGAGAAGAGACCCAGTACTTC.

The CDR3 DNA sequence: TGTGCCAGCAGCAATAATCCTAACTATGGCTACACCTTC. Translating gives CASSNNPNYGYTF. The chain links TRBV7-2 to TRBJ1-2, with D unresolved. The CDR3 totals 13 residues. V gave up 5 bases and J gave up 0 bases, with 7 bases separating them. Germline V lookup: CDR1 SGHTA, CDR2 FQGNSA. Supplemented by reference TRBV7-2 and TRBJ1-2, the full variable domain reads GAGVSQSPSNKVTEKGKDVELRCDPISGHTALYWYRQSLGQGLEFLIYFQGNSAPDKSGLPSDRFSAERTGGSVSTLTIQRTQQEDSAVYLCASSNNPNYGYTFGSGTRLTVV.

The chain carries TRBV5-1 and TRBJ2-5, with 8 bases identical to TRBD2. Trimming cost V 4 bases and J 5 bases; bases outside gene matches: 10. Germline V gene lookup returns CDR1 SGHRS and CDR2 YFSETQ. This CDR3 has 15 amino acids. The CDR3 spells CASSQATGGPETQYF. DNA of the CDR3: TGCGCCAGCAGCCAGGCTACGGGAGGGCCGGAGACCCAGTACTTC.

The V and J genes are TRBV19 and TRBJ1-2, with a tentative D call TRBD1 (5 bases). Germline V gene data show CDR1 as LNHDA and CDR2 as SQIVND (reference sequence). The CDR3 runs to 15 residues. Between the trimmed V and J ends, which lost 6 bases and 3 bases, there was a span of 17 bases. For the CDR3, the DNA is TGTGCCAGTAGGGGGCCTAGGACACCCGACTATGGCTACACCTTC. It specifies CASRGPRTPDYGYTF.

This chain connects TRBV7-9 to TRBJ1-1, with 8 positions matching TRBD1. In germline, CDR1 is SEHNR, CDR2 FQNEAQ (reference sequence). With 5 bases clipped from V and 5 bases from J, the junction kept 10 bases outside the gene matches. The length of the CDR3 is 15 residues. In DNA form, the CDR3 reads TGTGCCAGCAGCCCTGACTGGACAGGGAGGACTGAAGCTTTCTTT. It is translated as CASSPDWTGRTEAFF.

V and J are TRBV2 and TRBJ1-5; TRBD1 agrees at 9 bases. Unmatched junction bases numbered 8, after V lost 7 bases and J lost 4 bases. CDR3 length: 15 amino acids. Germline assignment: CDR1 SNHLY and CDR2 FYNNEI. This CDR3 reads CASIKEGTGNQPQHF. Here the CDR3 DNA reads TGTGCCAGCATTAAAGAGGGGACAGGGAATCAGCCCCAGCATTTT. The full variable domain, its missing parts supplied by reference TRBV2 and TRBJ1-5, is EPEVTQTPSHQVTQMGQEVILRCVPISNHLYFYWYRQILGQKVEFLVSFYNNEISEKSEIFDDQFSVERPDGSNFTLKIRSTKLEDSAMYFCASIKEGTGNQPQHFGDGTRLSIL.

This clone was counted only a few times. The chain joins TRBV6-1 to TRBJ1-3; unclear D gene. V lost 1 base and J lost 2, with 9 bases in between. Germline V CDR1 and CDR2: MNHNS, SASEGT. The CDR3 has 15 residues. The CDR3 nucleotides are TGTGCCAGCAGTGAAGAGCGGGTGCCTGGAAACACCATATATTTT. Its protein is CASSEERVPGNTIYF.

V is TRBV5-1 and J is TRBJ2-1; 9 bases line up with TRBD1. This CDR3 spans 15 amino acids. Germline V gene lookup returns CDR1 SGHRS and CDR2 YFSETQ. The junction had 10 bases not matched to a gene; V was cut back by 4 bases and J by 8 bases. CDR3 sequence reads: CASSPGDRVVHEQFF. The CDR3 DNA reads TGCGCCAGCAGCCCTGGGGACAGGGTGGTCCATGAGCAGTTCTTC.

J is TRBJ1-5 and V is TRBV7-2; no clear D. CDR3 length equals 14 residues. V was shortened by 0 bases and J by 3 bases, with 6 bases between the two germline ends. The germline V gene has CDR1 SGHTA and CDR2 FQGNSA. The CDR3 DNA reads TGTGCCAGCAGCTTAGCCGTATTCAATCAGCCCCAGCATTTT. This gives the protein CASSLAVFNQPQHF.

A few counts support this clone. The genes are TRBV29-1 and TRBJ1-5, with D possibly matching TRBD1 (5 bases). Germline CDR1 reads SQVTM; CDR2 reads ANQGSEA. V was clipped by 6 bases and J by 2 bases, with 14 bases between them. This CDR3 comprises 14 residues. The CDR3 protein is CSVLSGGGNQPQHF. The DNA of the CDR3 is TGCAGCGTGCTCAGTGGAGGGGGCAATCAGCCCCAGCATTTT.

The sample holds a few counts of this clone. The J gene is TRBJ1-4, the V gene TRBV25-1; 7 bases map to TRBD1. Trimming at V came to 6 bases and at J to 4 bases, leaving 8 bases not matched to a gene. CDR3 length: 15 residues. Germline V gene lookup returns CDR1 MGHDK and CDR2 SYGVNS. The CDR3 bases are TGTGCCAGCAGAAAATCCGGGACAGTTAATGAAAAACTGTTTTTT. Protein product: CASRKSGTVNEKLFF.

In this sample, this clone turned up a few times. The CDR3 bases are TGTGCCAGCAGCCCCGAGGAGTTCACAGATACGCAGTATTTT. Protein sequence: CASSPEEFTDTQYF. The chain is built from TRBV11-3 and TRBJ2-3; D is undetermined. Trimming shortened V by 5 bases and J by 2 bases, and 11 bases separated the two germline ends. This CDR3 region has 14 residues. Germline values: CDR1 SGHNT, CDR2 YENEEA.

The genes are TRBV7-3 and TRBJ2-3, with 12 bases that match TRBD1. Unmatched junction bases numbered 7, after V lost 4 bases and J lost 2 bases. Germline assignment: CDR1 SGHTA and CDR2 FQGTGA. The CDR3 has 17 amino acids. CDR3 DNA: TGTGCCAGCAGCTCTGCCGGGACAGGGGGCCCCACAGATACGCAGTATTTT. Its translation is CASSSAGTGGPTDTQYF.

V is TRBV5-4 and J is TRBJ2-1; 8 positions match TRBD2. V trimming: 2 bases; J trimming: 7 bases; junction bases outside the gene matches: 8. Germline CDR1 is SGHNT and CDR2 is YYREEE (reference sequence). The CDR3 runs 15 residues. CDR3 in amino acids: CASSFSGGVENEQFF. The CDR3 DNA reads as TGTGCCAGCAGCTTTTCGGGAGGGGTCGAGAATGAGCAGTTCTTC.

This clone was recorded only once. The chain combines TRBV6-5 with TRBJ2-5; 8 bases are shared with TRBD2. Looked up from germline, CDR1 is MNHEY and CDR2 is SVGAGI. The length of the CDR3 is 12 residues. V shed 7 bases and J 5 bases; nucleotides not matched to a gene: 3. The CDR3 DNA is TGTGCCAGCAAAGGGACTAGGGAGACCCAGTACTTC. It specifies CASKGTRETQYF.

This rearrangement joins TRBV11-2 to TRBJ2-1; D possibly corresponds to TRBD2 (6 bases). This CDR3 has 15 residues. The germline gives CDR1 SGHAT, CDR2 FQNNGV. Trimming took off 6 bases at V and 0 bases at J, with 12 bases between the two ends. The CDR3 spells CASSPSAYSYNEQFF. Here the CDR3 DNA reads TGTGCCAGCAGTCCTAGCGCTTACTCCTACAATGAGCAGTTCTTC.

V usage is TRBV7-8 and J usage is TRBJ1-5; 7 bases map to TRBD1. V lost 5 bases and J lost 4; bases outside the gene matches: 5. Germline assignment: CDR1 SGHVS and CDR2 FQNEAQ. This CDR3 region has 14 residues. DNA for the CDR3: TGTGCCAGCAGCCAAGGGACAGCTAATCAGCCCCAGCATTTT. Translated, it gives CASSQGTANQPQHF.

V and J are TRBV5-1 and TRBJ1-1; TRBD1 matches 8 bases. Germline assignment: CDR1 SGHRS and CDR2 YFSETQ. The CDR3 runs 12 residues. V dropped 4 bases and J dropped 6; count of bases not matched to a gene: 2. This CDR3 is CASSADRAEAFF. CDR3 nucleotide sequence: TGCGCCAGCAGCGCGGACAGGGCTGAAGCTTTCTTT.

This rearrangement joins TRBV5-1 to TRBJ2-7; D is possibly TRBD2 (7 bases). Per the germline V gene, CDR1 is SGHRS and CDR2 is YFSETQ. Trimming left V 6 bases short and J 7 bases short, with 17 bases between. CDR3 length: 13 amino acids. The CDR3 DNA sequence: TGCGCCAGCACCATAGGAGGGGGGGGAGAGCAGTACTTC. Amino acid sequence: CASTIGGGGEQYF.